The entry that follows covers one TCR beta chain sequence. The antigen is not known. This record belongs to a study of T cell responses to AZD1222 COVID-19 vaccine. Study-level results: Nearly half of the spike-specific TCRs reportedly recognize variant regions that carry no mutations.

Second doses that came at about 4 or about 12 weeks were put together. In germline, CDR1 is SGHVS, CDR2 FQNEAQ. Trimming took 1 base from V and 5 from J; bases not matched to a gene: 4. The CDR3 is made up of 14 amino acids. Produced via immunoSEQ multiplex PCR; TCRdb's table is partial and in-frame only. Of roughly 140,000 clones listed, approximately 91% are singletons. Source: peripheral blood, taken 28 days after the second AZD1222 dose. The chain carries TRBV7-8 and TRBJ1-1, with 7 bases matching TRBD1. This TCR derives from an adult who received the AZD1222 COVID-19 vaccine. CDR3 bases: TGTGCCAGCAGCTTAGGCAGGGGGGGGACTGAAGCTTTCTTT. This sequence encodes CASSLGRGGTEAFF.